This record concerns one T cell receptor (beta chain) sequence. The data were obtained in a study of blood T cell repertoires in COVID-19. Study in general: PBMCs, B-cell-depleted T cells, or T cells provided the cDNA or gDNA that made up the material.

This table comes from immunoSEQ multiplex PCR, and its TCRdb copy is limited to in-frame clones, with some not included. The repertoire consists of nearly 55,000 clones, with 86% occurring once and the leading ten covering over 9.5%. Germline CDR1 and CDR2: MNHEY and SVGEGT. This CDR3 is 15 amino acids long. V lost 5 bases, J lost 0 bases, and 5 bases stayed unmatched. The receptor was isolated from a man between 65 and 85 years old with active COVID-19. V usage is TRBV6-2 or TRBV6-3 and J usage is TRBJ2-3; 7 nucleotides line up with TRBD2. The sample taken for sequencing was peripheral blood. The CDR3 loop reads CASSLGLDSTDTQYF. The DNA of the CDR3 is TGTGCCAGCAGTCTAGGACTAGACAGCACAGATACGCAGTATTTT.